The clone carrying this T cell receptor beta chain was picked up a small number of times. This specimen belongs to a study of PD-1 blockade in mismatch repair-deficient tumors. Germline V CDR1 and CDR2: SEHNR, FQNEAQ (reference sequence). CDR3 size: 13 residues. Deletions cut 3 bases from V and 4 bases from J, with 10 bases between. The data were produced by immunoSEQ multiplex PCR, yet TCRdb's version contains in-frame clones alone and is incomplete. The sample lists roughly 120,000 clones; over 60% were seen once. The source is an adult with mismatch repair-deficient cancer. The specimen was peripheral blood, collected 60 weeks after starting pembrolizumab. The chain has TRBV7-9 and TRBJ2-7; no clear D. The CDR3 region is CASSFGVGYEQYF. The CDR3 DNA reads as TGTGCCAGCAGCTTTGGGGTGGGATACGAGCAGTACTTC.